The 15 T cell receptor beta chains presented below share a single source sample, sequenced in a study of T cells after yellow fever vaccination. Using its own MiXCR run on the 5' RACE reads, TCRdb lists one record per CDR3 protein. Of 350,000 to 450,000 distinct CDR3 sequences in the sample, about 6.2% were seen once. The sequences come from PBMCs, collected 5 days after the yellow fever booster vaccination. The receptors were sampled from a man aged 30 to 45 who received the YFV17D yellow fever vaccine.

This clonotype has a count of ten or more. This rearrangement joins TRBV7-2 to TRBJ1-2, with no clear D. This CDR3 contains 11 residues. Trimming took off 5 bases at V and 11 bases at J, with 12 bases between the two ends. CDR1 SGHTA and CDR2 FQGNSA come from the germline V gene. The DNA for the CDR3 is TGTGCCAGCAGCGCAGGAGGAGGTTACACCTTC. Amino acids: CASSAGGGYTF.

This clonotype was recorded many times. The chain uses TRBV20-1 and TRBJ2-7; D is unclear. Germline lookup yields CDR1 DFQATT and CDR2 SNEGSKA (reference sequence). This CDR3 has 16 residues. V lost 2 bases, J lost 4 bases, and 21 bases lay in between. This CDR3 reads CSARRYTAPVAYEQYF. In DNA form, the CDR3 reads TGCAGTGCTAGACGTTACACAGCTCCTGTAGCATACGAGCAGTACTTC.

This clonotype was recorded a few times. The V call is TRBV7-2, the J call TRBJ1-2, with 10 bases aligning to TRBD1. Unmatched junction bases numbered 7, after V lost 4 bases and J lost 8 bases. Germline V CDR1 and CDR2: SGHTA, FQGNSA. The CDR3 runs to 14 residues. CDR3 sequence: CASSSGTGAWGYTF. Written as DNA, the CDR3 is TGTGCCAGCAGCTCCGGGACAGGGGCTTGGGGCTACACCTTC.

This clonotype has just a few counts. The rearrangement uses TRBV10-3 and TRBJ2-3; D tentatively fits TRBD1 or TRBD2 (5 bases each). Germline assignment: CDR1 ENHRY and CDR2 SYGVKD. V was trimmed by 2 bases and J by 5 bases, leaving 20 bases between them. This CDR3 is 17 amino acids long. This CDR3 reads CAISEPAGTSKGDTQYF. The DNA for the CDR3 is TGTGCCATCAGTGAGCCAGCTGGGACCTCGAAGGGAGATACGCAGTATTTT.

This clonotype has a count of ten or more. The chain combines TRBV12-3 or TRBV12-4 with TRBJ2-2; D possibly corresponds to TRBD1 (5 bases). This CDR3 comprises 13 residues. Deletions cut 6 bases from V and 5 bases from J, with 10 bases between. The CDR3 nucleotides read TGTGCCAGCAGCGGCCCAGGGACCGGGGAGCTGTTTTTT. It encodes CASSGPGTGELFF.

The rearrangement joins TRBV4-1 to TRBJ2-2; D uncertain. Trimming cost V 0 bases and J 6 bases, with 11 bases left between them. Germline CDR1 and CDR2: MGHRA and YSYEKL. This CDR3 is built from 15 residues. DNA for the CDR3: TGCGCCAGCAGCCAAGAAGGTAGAAGGCCCGGGGAGCTGTTTTTT. This codes for CASSQEGRRPGELFF.

This clonotype was seen at least ten times. The V and J genes are TRBV7-8 and TRBJ2-3; D possibly corresponds to TRBD1 (6 bases). Deletions cut 5 bases from V and 0 bases from J, with 12 bases between. This CDR3 is built from 15 residues. Germline-derived CDR1 and CDR2 are SGHVS and FQNEAQ. The CDR3 DNA sequence: TGTGCCAGCAGCGACCGGACAGCTAGCACAGATACGCAGTATTTT. Protein sequence: CASSDRTASTDTQYF.

This clonotype was counted many times. The V call is TRBV6-1, the J call TRBJ2-1, with 11 bases fitting TRBD2. This CDR3 has 15 amino acids. Germline V lookup: CDR1 MNHNS, CDR2 SASEGT. The junction had 5 bases not matched to a gene; V was cut back by 5 bases and J by 5 bases. This CDR3 reads CASSTLAGGDNEQFF. The CDR3 DNA reads as TGTGCCAGCAGTACCCTAGCGGGAGGAGACAATGAGCAGTTCTTC.

In this sample, this clonotype turned up a few times. The chain carries TRBV7-2 and TRBJ1-4, with D possibly matching TRBD1 (6 bases). The CDR3 has 12 amino acids. The germline V gene has CDR1 SGHTA and CDR2 FQGNSA. Trimming cost V 5 bases and J 8 bases, with 9 bases left between them. This CDR3 is CASSKGGEKLFF. The CDR3 coding sequence is TGTGCCAGCAGCAAAGGGGGAGAAAAACTGTTTTTT.

This clonotype was seen repeatedly, ten times or more. V and J are TRBV5-1 and TRBJ2-6, with TRBD1 as a possible D gene (5 bases). Germline V gene data show CDR1 as SGHRS and CDR2 as YFSETQ. V was trimmed by 4 bases and J by 4 bases, leaving 12 bases between them. The CDR3 is 15 amino acids. CDR3 residues: CASSDETAGANVLTF. The CDR3 region has the DNA TGCGCCAGCAGCGACGAGACAGCGGGGGCCAACGTCCTGACTTTC. Complete variable domain (other parts from reference TRBV5-1 and TRBJ2-6): KAGVTQTPRYLIKTRGQQVTLSCSPISGHRSVSWYQQTPGQGLQFLFEYFSETQRNKGNFPGRFSGRQFSNSRSEMNVSTLELGDSALYLCASSDETAGANVLTFGAGSRLTVL.

The chain couples TRBV7-2 to TRBJ2-1; perhaps TRBD1 as D (7 bases). The CDR3 is made up of 17 amino acids. The germline CDR1 and CDR2 sequences are SGHTA and FQGNSA. V was shortened by 0 bases and J by 0 bases, with 12 bases between the two germline ends. The CDR3: CASSLARGQSSYNEQFF. CDR3 coding DNA: TGTGCCAGCAGCTTAGCGCGGGGACAGAGCTCCTACAATGAGCAGTTCTTC.

The gene calls are TRBV12-5 and TRBJ2-1, with D perhaps TRBD1 or TRBD2 (6 bases each). The CDR3 consists of 13 residues. Per the germline V gene, CDR1 is LGHNT and CDR2 is FRNRAP. V shed 1 base and J shed 9 bases, with 10 bases lying between them. Written as DNA, the CDR3 is TGTGCTAGTGGTTTGGCCGGGGGCCCTGAGCAGTTCTTC. It specifies CASGLAGGPEQFF.

The chain has TRBV19 and TRBJ1-1; D possibly corresponds to TRBD1 (5 bases). The V end lost 5 bases, the J end lost 1 base, and 8 bases lay between the germline ends. Germline CDR1 reads LNHDA; CDR2 reads SQIVND (reference sequence). The CDR3 is made up of 13 amino acids. The chain's CDR3 is CASSGTANTEAFF. The CDR3 DNA reads as TGTGCCAGTAGTGGGACGGCGAACACTGAAGCTTTCTTT. Full variable domain (rest looked up from reference TRBV19 and TRBJ1-1): DGGITQSPKYLFRKEGQNVTLSCEQNLNHDAMYWYRQDPGQGLRLIYYSQIVNDFQKGDIAEGYSVSREKKESFPLTVTSAQKNPTAFYLCASSGTANTEAFFGQGTRLTVV.

This clonotype was counted a few times. The junction and the germline gene differ at one end; a read error may be behind it. The chain uses TRBV20-1 and TRBJ1-5; D may be TRBD1 (6 bases). The CDR3 runs 16 residues. CDR1 DFQATT and CDR2 SNEGSKA come from the germline V gene (reference sequence). The CDR3 spells CCARVGGGGSGQPQHF. DNA for the CDR3: TGCTGTGCTAGAGTCGGCGGGGGGGGCTCTGGGCAGCCCCAGCATTTT.

A few counts support this clonotype. The chain couples TRBV20-1 to TRBJ2-5, with no clear D. With 3 bases removed from V and 3 bases from J, the gap between germline ends came to 8 bases. The CDR3 has 12 residues. CDR1 is DFQATT, CDR2 SNEGSKA, per germline (reference sequence). CDR3 sequence: CSASKGKETQYF. The CDR3 coding sequence is TGCAGTGCTAGTAAGGGAAAAGAGACCCAGTACTTC.